Here is one T cell receptor (beta chain) with its context. As yet, its antigen is unknown. Treatment given: roughly ten-day PBMC culture with coronavirus spike peptide pools or control peptides (ViraFEST assay). CD4+ T lymphocytes from the unexposed donor were collected before the COVID-19 pandemic (2011-2018). TCRs were sequenced by ViraFEST after antigen-specific T cells had been expanded with peptide pools. The source of the sample is a study of vaccination and CD4 T cells after COVID-19. Turning to the study itself: The study enrolled six male and four female convalescents, two of whom were Hispanic.

Study-wide findings and caveats: Convalescent patients' vaccine-specific clones were spike mono-reactive in 304 of 307 cases.

The germline CDR1 and CDR2 sequences are MNHEY and SMNVEV (reference sequence). The ends lost 2 bases at V and 4 bases at J; junction bases unmatched: 3. The CDR3 runs 15 residues. Oncomine TCR Beta short-read sequencing was applied to DNA from cultured CD4+ T cells. TCRdb reprocessed the PCR reads with MiXCR, giving one entry per CDR3 protein. The table includes 5,000 to 7,500 distinct CDR3 sequences, about 51% detected once. Sample: CD4+ T cells from blood, cultured in vitro. The TCR sequence derives from a human donor in good health. The chain employs TRBV27 and TRBJ1-5, with TRBD1 matching over 9 bases. The CDR3 bases are TGTGCCAGCAGTTTAGAGGGGACAGGGAATCAGCCCCAGCATTTT. Translating gives CASSLEGTGNQPQHF.